The table lists the clone carrying this T cell receptor (beta chain) with a few counts. Its antigen is currently unknown. Trimming removed 6 bases from V and 1 base from J, with 7 bases in between. The germline V gene encodes CDR1 KGHDR and CDR2 SFDVKD. The CDR3 is 13 amino acids. Unique molecular identifiers were affixed to single, distinct cDNA molecules. MiXCR, applied by TCRdb to the 5' RACE reads, yields one record per CDR3 protein. The sample has 100,000 or so distinct CDR3 sequences, around 14% seen once. The sample is drawn from a study of early T cells in non-severe SARS-CoV-2 infection. Study background: Bulk RNA isolated from unsorted whole blood underwent sequencing; chains were not paired.

General observations from the study: A preference for anti-spike CD8 responses marked VDJdb matching, which missed private and CD4 specificities.

The receptor comes from an adult who was a healthcare worker with PCR-confirmed SARS-CoV-2 infection or an uninfected control (not recorded which). The chain has TRBV24-1 and TRBJ2-3, with D uncertain. Input material: whole blood. This CDR3 is CATSRDGTDTQYF. CDR3 DNA sequence: TGTGCCACCAGTAGGGATGGCACAGATACGCAGTATTTT.